This T cell receptor beta chain was identified in a study of T cells expressing NK-cell markers (TCRdb year 2020). Describing the broader study: Three sorted T-cell subsets (CD3+CD56+NKG2C+, CD3+CD56+NKG2C- and CD3+CD56-NKG2C+) from fewer than 10 donors had their TCR beta-chain repertoires profiled. Among the eight sequenced donors, seven were HCMV-seropositive and one was HCMV-seronegative. The eight sequenced donors were randomly selected healthy volunteers, three men and five women. The libraries were sequenced on Illumina HiSeq 2000/2500, MiSeq or NextSeq, producing 2 x 150 bp reads. Points the paper makes about the study in general: Whether the expanded NKG2C-expressing T cell clones were specific for HCMV antigens was left unclear. Those dominant clonotypes were again the most abundant among CD3+CD56-NKG2C+ cells in several donors, at about 28.3-60.1%. For 5 or 6 donors, the dominant CD3+CD56+NKG2C+ clonotypes were among the top 10 CD8+ clonotypes and accounted for 1.0-7.0% of CD8+ T cells.

The run used an Illumina HiSeq 2000. 5'RACE template switching, by which a universal primer site and unique molecular identifiers were added, was used to make TCR beta cDNA libraries. Synthesis of cDNA was primed from the TCR beta constant segment and was followed by two consecutive PCR amplification steps. Turning to the authors' computational methods: MIGEC was used to demultiplex reads and group reads by UMI, and MiTCR was used to assemble and quantify clonotypes. To exclude erroneous sequences, only TCR cDNA sequences supported by at least two reads were retained. Downstream repertoire analysis used the tcR package, and clonotypes were matched across fractions by CDR3 nucleotide sequence plus V segment. VDJmatch was used to annotate antigen specificity against VDJdb, with one amino acid substitution in CDR3 permitted. TCRdb reprocessed the raw reads; every CDR3 protein sequence is a single record, and DNA is not supplied. The authors' filters were not applied to this entry. This sample's listing comprises about 410,000 distinct CDR3 sequences. Roughly 10% of the sample is in the top ten clones.

Note on this clonotype: Its cognate antigen has yet to be identified.

HCMV-specific IgG was detected in serum with a commercial ELISA kit to determine HCMV serostatus. Peripheral blood mononuclear cells were isolated from blood by Ficoll density gradient centrifugation. The CDR3, from cysteine to phenylalanine, totals 14 residues. No DNA was logged. Based on the germline V gene (reference sequence), the CDR1 and CDR2 sequences are PRHDT and FYEKMQ. The sequence links TRBV13 to TRBJ1-1; TCRdb gives TRBD1 as the D gene, but with no DNA this cannot be confirmed. The receptor comes from a woman between 45 and 60 years old in good health. Donor details come from another sample of the same person, matched by shared clones. Material for sequencing was blood T cells: a sorted CD56 or NKG2C T cell subset, CD4+ or CD8+ T cells, or bulk PBMC T cells (not recorded which). The CDR3 region: CASSPRGRKTEAFF.